The 23 T cell receptor beta chains below were found in one sample sequenced in a study of identifying expanded T cells in peripheral blood. Generated by immunoSEQ multiplex PCR, the TCRdb table keeps only in-frame clones and is missing some. The sample has some 75,000 clones, roughly 88% seen once; the top ten hold 2.5% to 3.5%. Material: blood. The receptors were sampled from a person aged 18 to 75 in good health.

The chain couples TRBV20-1 to TRBJ2-5; maybe TRBD2 (6 bases). This CDR3 is built from 11 residues. Germline-derived CDR1 and CDR2 are DFQATT and SNEGSKA (reference sequence). The ends were cut back, 6 bases at V and 5 bases at J, with 10 bases in the middle. The DNA of the CDR3 is TGCAGTGCGGAGGGGCGGGAGACCCAGTACTTC. It translates to CSAEGRETQYF.

The rearrangement joins TRBV10-3 to TRBJ1-2; a possible D gene is TRBD1 (5 bases). Trimming took off 0 bases at V and 12 bases at J, with 11 bases between the two ends. Germline lookup yields CDR1 ENHRY and CDR2 SYGVKD. This CDR3 is 12 amino acids long. In DNA, the CDR3 is TGTGCCATCAGTGAGTCTGGGGGGTCGGACACCTTC. This gives the protein CAISESGGSDTF.

The chain links TRBV5-4 to TRBJ2-7; TRBD2 aligns across 12 bases. Germline V gene sequence: CDR1 SGHNT, CDR2 YYREEE (reference sequence). The trim removed 2 bases at V and 4 bases at J, leaving 4 bases unmatched. The CDR3 loop spans 15 amino acids. The CDR3 loop reads CASSFGLAGGYEQYF. The CDR3 DNA sequence: TGTGCCAGCAGCTTCGGTCTAGCGGGAGGGTACGAGCAGTACTTC. Supplemented by reference TRBV5-4 and TRBJ2-7, the full variable domain reads ETGVTQSPTHLIKTRGQQVTLRCSSQSGHNTVSWYQQALGQGPQFIFQYYREEENGRGNFPPRFSGLQFPNYSSELNVNALELDDSALYLCASSFGLAGGYEQYFGPGTRLTVT.

The rearrangement links TRBV6-6 to TRBJ2-7, with 10 bases lining up with TRBD1. V dropped 0 bases and J dropped 1; count of bases not matched to a gene: 3. The germline CDR1 and CDR2 sequences are MNHNY and SVGAGI (reference sequence). CDR3 size: 16 residues. Here the CDR3 DNA reads TGTGCCAGCAGTTACTCGGACAGGGGGGGATCCTACGAGCAGTACTTC. Translation: CASSYSDRGGSYEQYF.

This clone came up once. In DNA, the CDR3 is TGTGCCAGTAGTATAGAGAGGGGAAACTATGGCTACACCTTC. Its protein is CASSIERGNYGYTF. This chain connects TRBV19 to TRBJ1-2; D is possibly TRBD1 (5 bases). This CDR3 is built from 14 residues. V was shortened by 0 bases and J by 2 bases, with 7 bases between the two germline ends. CDR1 and CDR2 (germline): LNHDA, SQIVND (reference sequence). The full variable domain, its missing parts supplied by reference TRBV19 and TRBJ1-2, is DGGITQSPKYLFRKEGQNVTLSCEQNLNHDAMYWYRQDPGQGLRLIYYSQIVNDFQKGDIAEGYSVSREKKESFPLTVTSAQKNPTAFYLCASSIERGNYGYTFGSGTRLTVV.

The chain combines TRBV11-2 with TRBJ1-2; possibly TRBD1 for D (5 bases). The CDR3 is 13 amino acids. V lost 7 bases and J 8 bases, leaving 17 bases between the germline ends. Germline lookup yields CDR1 SGHAT and CDR2 FQNNGV. The CDR3 nucleotides read TGTGCCAGCAACATAAGGGGAGCCGGAGGCTACACCTTC. Amino acid sequence: CASNIRGAGGYTF.

The J gene is TRBJ1-2, the V gene TRBV27; 8 bases align to TRBD1. Germline V CDR1 and CDR2: MNHEY, SMNVEV (reference sequence). The ends lost 6 bases at V and 7 bases at J; junction bases unmatched: 7. The CDR3 has 13 amino acids. CDR3: CASRYSGGIGYTF. The CDR3 DNA follows: TGTGCCAGCAGATACTCAGGGGGCATTGGCTACACCTTC.

The chain links TRBV7-6 to TRBJ1-2, with a weak D call TRBD1 (6 bases). This CDR3 contains 14 residues. V lost 4 bases, J lost 8 bases, and 17 bases lay in between. Germline V CDR1 and CDR2: SGHVS, FNYEAQ. The CDR3 DNA reads as TGTGCCAGCAGCTCAAAACCGGGGGCGCCGGGCTACACCTTC. It translates to CASSSKPGAPGYTF.

V gene TRBV6-1 combines with J gene TRBJ1-2, with D possibly matching TRBD1 (6 bases). This CDR3 is built from 16 residues. Germline V CDR1 and CDR2: MNHNS, SASEGT. The ends were cut back, 1 base at V and 8 bases at J, with 20 bases in the middle. This CDR3 is CASSEEPTYRARGYTF. The CDR3, as DNA: TGTGCCAGCAGTGAAGAACCAACATACAGGGCTCGGGGCTACACCTTC.

V usage is TRBV7-9 and J usage is TRBJ1-3; D is perhaps TRBD1 (5 bases). CDR3 length equals 15 residues. Trimming stripped 7 bases from V and 1 base from J, with 14 bases between. Germline CDR1 reads SEHNR; CDR2 reads FQNEAQ (reference sequence). CDR3 coding DNA: TGTGCCAGCACCCCATTTCAGGGTTCTGGAAACACCATATATTTT. Translated, it gives CASTPFQGSGNTIYF.

The V gene is TRBV4-1, the J gene TRBJ2-5; D perhaps matches TRBD1 (6 bases). This CDR3 is built from 14 residues. V was shortened by 2 bases and J by 13 bases, with 20 bases between the two germline ends. The germline CDR1 and CDR2 sequences are MGHRA and YSYEKL. The CDR3 here is CASSQSYGRGHRYF. CDR3 nucleotides: TGCGCCAGCAGCCAATCATATGGTAGGGGACACCGGTACTTC.

The chain is built from TRBV15 and TRBJ2-3; D remains unclear. CDR3 length: 17 amino acids. Trimming took off 1 base at V and 6 bases at J, with 20 bases between the two ends. The germline V gene encodes CDR1 LNHNV and CDR2 YYDKDF (reference sequence). The CDR3 loop is CATSRGALATRRDTQYF. The CDR3 bases are TGTGCCACCAGCAGAGGGGCTTTAGCCACCAGAAGGGATACGCAGTATTTT.

V is TRBV11-3 and J is TRBJ2-3; 7 bases map to TRBD1. Looked up from germline, CDR1 is SGHNT and CDR2 is YENEEA. Trimming cost V 6 bases and J 1 base; bases outside gene matches: 7. The CDR3 loop spans 15 amino acids. The DNA for the CDR3 is TGTGCCAGCAGTCAGGGGACAGCGGGCACAGATACGCAGTATTTT. Its translation: CASSQGTAGTDTQYF.

V usage is TRBV5-4 and J usage is TRBJ2-3; D not resolved. The V and J ends lost 4 bases and 5 bases respectively, with 5 bases between them. Germline loops: CDR1 SGHNT, CDR2 YYREEE (reference sequence). The CDR3 totals 11 residues. This chain's CDR3 is CASSQQDTQYF. The CDR3 coding sequence is TGTGCCAGCAGCCAGCAAGATACGCAGTATTTT.

The chain links TRBV7-9 to TRBJ2-2, with D hard to call. In germline, CDR1 is SEHNR, CDR2 FQNEAQ (reference sequence). This CDR3 spans 16 amino acids. V was clipped by 2 bases and J by 4 bases, with 14 bases between them. CDR3: CASSLFRTSRTGELFF. In DNA form, the CDR3 reads TGTGCCAGCAGCTTATTCAGGACGTCGCGCACCGGGGAGCTGTTTTTT.

The chain links TRBV5-1 to TRBJ2-1, with 7 positions matching TRBD1. CDR3 size: 15 residues. V gave up 4 bases and J gave up 0 bases; unmatched junction bases: 4. The germline V gene encodes CDR1 SGHRS and CDR2 YFSETQ. In DNA, the CDR3 is TGCGCCAGCAGCGGGGACAGAGGCTCCTACAATGAGCAGTTCTTC. Encoded protein: CASSGDRGSYNEQFF.

This rearrangement joins TRBV11-3 to TRBJ2-1; TRBD2 agrees at 8 bases. This CDR3 has 14 residues. V lost 3 bases to trimming and J lost 8 bases; unmatched junction nucleotides: 6. Germline loops: CDR1 SGHNT, CDR2 YENEEA. CDR3 residues: CASSFDGRAHEQFF. The CDR3 coding sequence is TGTGCCAGCAGCTTCGACGGGAGGGCGCATGAGCAGTTCTTC.

The V gene is TRBV28, the J gene TRBJ2-2; TRBD2 agrees at 7 bases. CDR1 and CDR2 (germline): MDHEN, SYDVKM. This CDR3 contains 16 residues. The J segment lost 5 bases and the V segment lost 3 bases, leaving 9 bases of the junction unmatched. Here the CDR3 reads CASSFSWREWTGELFF. The CDR3 region has the DNA TGTGCCAGCAGTTTTAGCTGGCGGGAGTGGACCGGGGAGCTGTTTTTT. Together with reference TRBV28 and TRBJ2-2, the CDR3 gives the full variable domain: DVKVTQSSRYLVKRTGEKVFLECVQDMDHENMFWYRQDPGLGLRLIYFSYDVKMKEKGDIPEGYSVSREKKERFSLILESASTNQTSMYLCASSFSWREWTGELFFGEGSRLTVL.

V gene TRBV7-2 combines with J gene TRBJ1-2, with 11 positions matching TRBD1. CDR1 and CDR2 (germline): SGHTA, FQGNSA. V lost 4 bases to trimming and J lost 4 bases; unmatched junction nucleotides: 8. CDR3 length equals 16 residues. CDR3 nucleotides: TGTGCCAGCAGCTCACCGGGACAGGGGGTAGGCTATGGCTACACCTTC. It is translated as CASSSPGQGVGYGYTF.

The chain carries TRBV7-2 and TRBJ1-3, with TRBD1 matching 7 bases. With 5 bases clipped from V and 0 bases from J, the junction kept 4 bases outside the gene matches. The CDR3 covers 15 residues. CDR1 and CDR2 from the germline V gene are SGHTA and FQGNSA. The CDR3 DNA reads as TGTGCCAGCAGCCGGGACAGCAGCTCTGGAAACACCATATATTTT. As protein: CASSRDSSSGNTIYF.

The V call is TRBV21-1, the J call TRBJ2-4; the D call of TRBD1 is as the table states it, not checked on the DNA. TRBV21-1 is a recognized pseudogene. The CDR3 has 15 residues. The CDR3 loop is CAWEDRGGAKNIQYF. As DNA, the CDR3 is TGTGCCTGGGAGGACAGGGGAGGCGCCAAAAACATTCAGTACTTC.

The V gene is TRBV5-1, the J gene TRBJ1-1; possibly TRBD1 for D (6 bases). The CDR3 has 14 residues. Germline V CDR1 and CDR2: SGHRS, YFSETQ. Trimming took off 4 bases at V and 3 bases at J, with 13 bases between the two ends. In DNA form, the CDR3 reads TGCGCCAGCAGCCCAGCTCCAGGGGACACTGAAGCTTTCTTT. It translates to CASSPAPGDTEAFF. The full variable domain, its missing parts supplied by reference TRBV5-1 and TRBJ1-1, is KAGVTQTPRYLIKTRGQQVTLSCSPISGHRSVSWYQQTPGQGLQFLFEYFSETQRNKGNFPGRFSGRQFSNSRSEMNVSTLELGDSALYLCASSPAPGDTEAFFGQGTRLTVV.

This rearrangement joins TRBV28 to TRBJ1-5; D remains ambiguous. This CDR3 has 11 residues. Germline lookup yields CDR1 MDHEN and CDR2 SYDVKM. Deletions cut 6 bases from V and 6 bases from J, with 6 bases between. The CDR3 is CASSTSQPQHF. In DNA form, the CDR3 reads TGTGCCAGCAGCACCAGTCAGCCCCAGCATTTT.